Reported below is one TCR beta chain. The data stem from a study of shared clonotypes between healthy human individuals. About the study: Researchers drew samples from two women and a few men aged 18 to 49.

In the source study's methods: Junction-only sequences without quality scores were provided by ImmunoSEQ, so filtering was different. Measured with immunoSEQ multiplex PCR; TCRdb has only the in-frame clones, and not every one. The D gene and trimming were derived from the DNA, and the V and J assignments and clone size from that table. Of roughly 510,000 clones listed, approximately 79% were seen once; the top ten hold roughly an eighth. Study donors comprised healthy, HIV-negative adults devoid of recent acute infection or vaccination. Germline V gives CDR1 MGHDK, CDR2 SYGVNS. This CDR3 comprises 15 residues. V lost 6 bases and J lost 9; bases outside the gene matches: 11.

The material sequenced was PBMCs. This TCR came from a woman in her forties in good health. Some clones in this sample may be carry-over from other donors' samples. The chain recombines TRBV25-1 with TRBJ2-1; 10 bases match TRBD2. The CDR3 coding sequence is TGTGCCAGCAGGACGGGGCTAGCGGGAGTAGGTGAGCAGTTCTTC. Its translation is CASRTGLAGVGEQFF.